This T cell receptor (beta chain) comes out of a study of PD-L1 blockade in urothelial cancer. A few counts support this clone. Data came from immunoSEQ multiplex PCR; TCRdb stores just in-frame clones and leaves some out. Of about 52,000 clones detected, 84% appear once; the ten largest clones hold about 5.3%. Trimming took 7 bases from V and 3 from J, leaving 13 bases between them. CDR1 is MGHDK, CDR2 SYGVNS, per germline. The CDR3 is 15 amino acids. This specimen consisted of PBMCs, obtained around atezolizumab (anti-PD-L1) treatment. This chain links TRBV25-1 with TRBJ2-6; the D gene is possibly TRBD2 (5 bases). The sequence was obtained from a man aged 40-49 years with urothelial cancer. The CDR3 DNA reads as TGTGCCAGCACGGGATCCCGAGGTGGGGCCAACGTCCTGACTTTC. Amino acid sequence: CASTGSRGGANVLTF.